These 12 T cell receptor beta chains were all obtained from the same sample, sequenced in a study of blood T cell repertoires in COVID-19. This table comes from immunoSEQ multiplex PCR, and its TCRdb copy is limited to in-frame clones, with some not included. This sample yields roughly 330,000 clones, of which around 90% are seen a single time; 5% to 7.5% belongs to the top ten. The sequenced sample was peripheral blood. These receptors all stem from a man aged 18 to 30 who had recovered from COVID-19.

CDR3 sequence (DNA): TGTGCCTGGAGTGCCCACAGGGGGCGGGCTAGCAATCAGCCCCAGCATTTT. Encoded protein: CAWSAHRGRASNQPQHF. This rearrangement joins TRBV30 to TRBJ1-5; TRBD1 agrees at 9 bases. CDR3 length: 17 amino acids. CDR1 and CDR2 from the germline V gene are GTSNPN and SVGIG (reference sequence). The junction had 7 bases not matched to a gene; V was cut back by 1 base and J by 0 bases.

The sample holds many counts of this clone. The chain employs TRBV11-2 and TRBJ1-2, with 9 bases fitting TRBD1. The ends lost 5 bases at V and 7 bases at J; junction bases unmatched: 5. CDR3 size: 13 residues. Germline lookup yields CDR1 SGHAT and CDR2 FQNNGV. The CDR3 bases are TGTGCCAGCAGCACAGGGGGCGCCGGTGGCTACACCTTC. Encoded protein: CASSTGGAGGYTF.

This sequence joins TRBV3-1 (or the pseudogene TRBV3-2) and TRBJ1-2, with TRBD1 matching over 7 bases. CDR3 size: 14 residues. Trimming removed 5 bases from V and 0 bases from J; junction bases left unmatched: 3. Germline CDR1 reads LGHDT; CDR2 reads YNNKEL (reference sequence). The CDR3 protein is CASSGTEPNYGYTF. In DNA, the CDR3 is TGTGCCAGCAGCGGGACAGAGCCTAACTATGGCTACACCTTC.

The J gene is TRBJ2-3, the V gene TRBV7-9; 10 bases agree with TRBD1. Germline assignment: CDR1 SEHNR and CDR2 FQNEAQ (reference sequence). The CDR3 has 16 residues. V lost 4 bases and J lost 3; bases outside the gene matches: 7. CDR3 region: CASSSPRQGATDTQYF. For the CDR3, the DNA is TGTGCCAGCAGCTCCCCCCGACAGGGGGCTACAGATACGCAGTATTTT. The full variable domain, in which reference TRBV7-9 and TRBJ2-3 provide the parts outside the CDR3, is DTGVSQNPRHKITKRGQNVTFRCDPISEHNRLYWYRQTLGQGPEFLTYFQNEAQLEKSRLLSDRFSAERPKGSFSTLEIQRTEQGDSAMYLCASSSPRQGATDTQYFGPGTRLTVL.

The rearrangement uses TRBV12-3 or TRBV12-4 and TRBJ1-2; unclear D gene. V dropped 2 bases and J dropped 5 bases, with 6 bases sitting between them. The CDR3 consists of 12 residues. CDR3 bases: TGTGCCAGCAGTTTAAGAGGGTATGGCTACACCTTC. Translating gives CASSLRGYGYTF.

This chain links TRBV5-1 with TRBJ2-7; D is unresolved. Germline loops: CDR1 SGHRS, CDR2 YFSETQ. The CDR3 totals 14 residues. V gave up 1 base and J gave up 4 bases, with 12 bases separating them. The CDR3 nucleotides read TGCGCCAGCAGCTTGTTCACAGACAATTACGAGCAGTACTTC. Translated, it gives CASSLFTDNYEQYF.

The chain recombines TRBV28 with TRBJ2-7; D gene ambiguous. Germline V gene data show CDR1 as MDHEN and CDR2 as SYDVKM. This CDR3 comprises 11 residues. V lost 5 bases to trimming and J lost 4 bases, with 6 bases between them. The CDR3 DNA follows: TGTGCCAGCAGTCTACGATACGAGCAGTACTTC. Encoded protein: CASSLRYEQYF.

The chain has TRBV27 and TRBJ1-5; D call uncertain. Trimming took 0 bases from V and 3 from J, leaving 15 bases between them. Per the germline V gene, CDR1 is MNHEY and CDR2 is SMNVEV (reference sequence). The CDR3 consists of 17 residues. The CDR3 DNA follows: TGTGCCAGCAGTTTATCTTCCACCAACTATATCAATCAGCCCCAGCATTTT. It encodes CASSLSSTNYINQPQHF.

The chain links TRBV7-2 to TRBJ2-7, with a tentative D call TRBD1 (5 bases). The CDR3 loop spans 14 amino acids. Germline lookup yields CDR1 SGHTA and CDR2 FQGNSA. The V and J ends lost 1 base and 5 bases respectively, with 12 bases between them. For the CDR3, the DNA is TGTGCCAGCAGCTTAGACTCAGGCAGGGACGAGCAGTACTTC. It yields the protein CASSLDSGRDEQYF.

The V gene is TRBV5-1, the J gene TRBJ2-2; 10 bases fit TRBD2. V shed 4 bases and J 6 bases; nucleotides not matched to a gene: 6. CDR1 is SGHRS, CDR2 YFSETQ, per germline. This CDR3 region has 15 residues. CDR3 region: CASSPGTSVAGELFF. CDR3 sequence (DNA): TGCGCCAGCAGCCCCGGGACTAGCGTCGCCGGGGAGCTGTTTTTT.

The CDR3 here is CASSARLAGQETQYF. The DNA of the CDR3 is TGTGCCAGCAGCGCGCGACTAGCGGGGCAAGAGACCCAGTACTTC. V and J are TRBV14 and TRBJ2-5; 11 nucleotides match TRBD2. The CDR3 extends over 15 amino acids. V lost 5 bases to trimming and J lost 2 bases; unmatched junction nucleotides: 4. Germline assignment: CDR1 SGHDN and CDR2 FVKESK. Together with reference TRBV14 and TRBJ2-5, the CDR3 gives the full variable domain: EAGVTQFPSHSVIEKGQTVTLRCDPISGHDNLYWYRRVMGKEIKFLLHFVKESKQDESGMPNNRFLAERTGGTYSTLKVQPAELEDSGVYFCASSARLAGQETQYFGPGTRLLVL.

The chain couples TRBV29-1 to TRBJ2-7; 7 bases are a match to TRBD2. The CDR3 loop spans 14 amino acids. The V gene end was trimmed by 5 bases and the J gene end by 2 bases; junction bases not matched to a gene: 9. CDR1 and CDR2 (germline): SQVTM, ANQGSEA. CDR3: CSVSESGGPYEQYF. CDR3 coding DNA: TGCAGCGTTTCCGAGTCGGGGGGACCCTACGAGCAGTACTTC.